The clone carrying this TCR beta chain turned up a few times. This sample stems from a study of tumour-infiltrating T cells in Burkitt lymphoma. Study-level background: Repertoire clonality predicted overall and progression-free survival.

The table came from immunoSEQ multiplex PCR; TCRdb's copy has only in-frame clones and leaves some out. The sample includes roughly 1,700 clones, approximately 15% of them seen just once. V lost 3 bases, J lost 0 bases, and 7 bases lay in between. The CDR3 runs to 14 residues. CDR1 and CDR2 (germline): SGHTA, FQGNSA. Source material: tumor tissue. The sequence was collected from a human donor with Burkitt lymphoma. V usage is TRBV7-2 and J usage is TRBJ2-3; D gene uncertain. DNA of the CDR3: TGTGCCAGCAGCTTGCTGGGTAGCACAGATACGCAGTATTTT. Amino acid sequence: CASSLLGSTDTQYF.